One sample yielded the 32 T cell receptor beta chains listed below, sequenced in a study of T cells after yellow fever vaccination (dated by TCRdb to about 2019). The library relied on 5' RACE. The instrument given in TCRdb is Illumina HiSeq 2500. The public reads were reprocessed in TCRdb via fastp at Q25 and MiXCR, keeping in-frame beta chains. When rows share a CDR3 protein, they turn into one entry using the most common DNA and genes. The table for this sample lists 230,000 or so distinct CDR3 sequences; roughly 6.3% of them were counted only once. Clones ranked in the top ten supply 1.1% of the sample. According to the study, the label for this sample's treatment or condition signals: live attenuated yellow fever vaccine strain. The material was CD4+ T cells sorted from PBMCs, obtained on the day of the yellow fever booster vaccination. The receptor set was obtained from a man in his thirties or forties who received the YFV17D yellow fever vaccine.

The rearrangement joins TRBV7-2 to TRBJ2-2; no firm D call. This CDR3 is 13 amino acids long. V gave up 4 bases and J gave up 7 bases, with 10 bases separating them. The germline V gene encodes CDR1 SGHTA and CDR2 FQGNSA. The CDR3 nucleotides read TGTGCCAGCAGCTCTCAGTGGGGCGGGGAGCTGTTTTTT. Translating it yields CASSSQWGGELFF.

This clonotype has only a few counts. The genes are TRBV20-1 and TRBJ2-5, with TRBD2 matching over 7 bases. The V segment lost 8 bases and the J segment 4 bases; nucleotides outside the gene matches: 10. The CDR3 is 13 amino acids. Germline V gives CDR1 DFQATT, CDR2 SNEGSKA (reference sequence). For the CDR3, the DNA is TGCAGTCAGTCACGGGGAGGGAGAGAGACCCAGTACTTC. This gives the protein CSQSRGGRETQYF.

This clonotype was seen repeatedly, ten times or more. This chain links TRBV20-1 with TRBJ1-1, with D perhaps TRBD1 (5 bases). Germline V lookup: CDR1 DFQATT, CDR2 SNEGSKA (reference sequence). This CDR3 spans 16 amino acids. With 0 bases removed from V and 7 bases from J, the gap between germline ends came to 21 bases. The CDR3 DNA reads TGCAGTGCTAGAGATGCGGTTGAAGGGGCCAAGGGTGAAGCTTTCTTT. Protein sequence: CSARDAVEGAKGEAFF.

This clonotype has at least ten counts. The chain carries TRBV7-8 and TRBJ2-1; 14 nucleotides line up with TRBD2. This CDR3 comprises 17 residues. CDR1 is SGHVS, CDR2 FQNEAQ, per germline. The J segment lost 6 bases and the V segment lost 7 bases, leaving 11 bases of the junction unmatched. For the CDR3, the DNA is TGTGCCAGCAAAAACTATGGCGGACTAGCGGGAGGCAATGAGCAGTTCTTC. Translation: CASKNYGGLAGGNEQFF.

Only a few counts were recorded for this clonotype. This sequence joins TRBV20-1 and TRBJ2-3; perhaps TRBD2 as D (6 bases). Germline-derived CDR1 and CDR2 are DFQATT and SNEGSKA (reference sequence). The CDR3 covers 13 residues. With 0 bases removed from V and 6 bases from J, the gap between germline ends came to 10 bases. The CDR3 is CSARDTGADTQYF. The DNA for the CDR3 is TGCAGTGCTAGAGATACGGGAGCGGATACGCAGTATTTT.

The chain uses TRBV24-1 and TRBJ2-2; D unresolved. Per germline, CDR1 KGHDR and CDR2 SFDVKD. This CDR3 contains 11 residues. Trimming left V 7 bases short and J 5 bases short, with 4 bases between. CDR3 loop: CATRVTGELFF. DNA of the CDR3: TGTGCCACCAGGGTAACCGGGGAGCTGTTTTTT.

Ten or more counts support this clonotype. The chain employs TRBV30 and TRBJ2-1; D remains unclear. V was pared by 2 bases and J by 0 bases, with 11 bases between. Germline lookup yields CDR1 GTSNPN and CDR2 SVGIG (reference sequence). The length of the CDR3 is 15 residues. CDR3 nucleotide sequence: TGTGCCTGGAGTAATACTATCGGCTCCTACAATGAGCAGTTCTTC. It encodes CAWSNTIGSYNEQFF.

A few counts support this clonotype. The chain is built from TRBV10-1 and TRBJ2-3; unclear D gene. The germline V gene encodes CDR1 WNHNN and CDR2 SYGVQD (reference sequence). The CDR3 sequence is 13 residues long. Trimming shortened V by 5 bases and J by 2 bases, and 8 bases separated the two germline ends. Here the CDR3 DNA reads TGCGCCAGCAGTTTGGCTACCACAGATACGCAGTATTTT. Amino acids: CASSLATTDTQYF.

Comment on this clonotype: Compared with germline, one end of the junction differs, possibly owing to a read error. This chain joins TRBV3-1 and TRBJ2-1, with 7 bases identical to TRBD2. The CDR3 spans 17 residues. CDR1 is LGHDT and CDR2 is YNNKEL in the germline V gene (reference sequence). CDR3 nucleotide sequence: TGTGCCAGCCCAACCCTCATGGCGGGGGAACCTTCTAATGAGCAGCTCTTC. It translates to CASPTLMAGEPSNEQLF.

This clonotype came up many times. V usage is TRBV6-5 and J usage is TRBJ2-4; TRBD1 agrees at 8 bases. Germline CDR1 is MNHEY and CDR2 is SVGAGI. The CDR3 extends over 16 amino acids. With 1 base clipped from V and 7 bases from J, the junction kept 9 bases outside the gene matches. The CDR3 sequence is CASSYLTGGTGNIQYF. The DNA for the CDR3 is TGTGCCAGCAGTTACTTAACAGGGGGTACTGGTAACATTCAGTACTTC.

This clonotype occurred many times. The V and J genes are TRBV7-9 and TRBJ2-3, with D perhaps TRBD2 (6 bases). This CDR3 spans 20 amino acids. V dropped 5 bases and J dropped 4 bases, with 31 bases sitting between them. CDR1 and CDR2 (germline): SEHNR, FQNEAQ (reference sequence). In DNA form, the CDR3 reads TGTGCCAGCAGCCCCTCCTTGTGGGTAGCGGCTGCCGTACCCCCAGATACGCAGTATTTT. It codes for CASSPSLWVAAAVPPDTQYF.

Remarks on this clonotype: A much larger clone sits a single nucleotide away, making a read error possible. The CDR3 is CASSLTPGRSYEQYF. The CDR3, as DNA: TGTGCCAGCAGCTTGACCCCAGGGAGGTCCTACGAGCAGTACTTC. The chain carries TRBV5-5 and TRBJ2-7, with TRBD2 as a possible D gene (6 bases). Trimming removed 1 base from V and 1 base from J, with 12 bases in between. The germline V gene encodes CDR1 SGHKS and CDR2 YYEKEE (reference sequence). The CDR3 sequence is 15 residues long.

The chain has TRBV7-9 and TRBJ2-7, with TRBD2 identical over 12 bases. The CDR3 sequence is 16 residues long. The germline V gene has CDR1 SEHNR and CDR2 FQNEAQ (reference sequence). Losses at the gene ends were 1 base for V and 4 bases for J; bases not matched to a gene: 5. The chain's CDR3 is CASSLGLAGALYEQYF. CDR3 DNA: TGTGCCAGCAGCTTAGGACTAGCGGGAGCATTGTACGAGCAGTACTTC.

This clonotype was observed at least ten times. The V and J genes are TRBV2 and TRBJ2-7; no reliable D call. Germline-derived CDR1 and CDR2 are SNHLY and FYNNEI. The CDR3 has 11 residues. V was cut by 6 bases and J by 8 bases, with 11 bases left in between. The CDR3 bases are TGTGCCAGCAGCGAATCAATCCAGCAGTACTTC. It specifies CASSESIQQYF.

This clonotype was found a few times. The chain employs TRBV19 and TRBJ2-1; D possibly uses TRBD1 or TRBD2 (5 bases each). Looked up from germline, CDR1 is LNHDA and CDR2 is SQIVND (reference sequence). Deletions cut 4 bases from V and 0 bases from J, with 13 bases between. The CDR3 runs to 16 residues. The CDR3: CASSKYGTASYNEQFF. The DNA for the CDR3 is TGTGCCAGTAGTAAATACGGGACGGCCTCCTACAATGAGCAGTTCTTC.

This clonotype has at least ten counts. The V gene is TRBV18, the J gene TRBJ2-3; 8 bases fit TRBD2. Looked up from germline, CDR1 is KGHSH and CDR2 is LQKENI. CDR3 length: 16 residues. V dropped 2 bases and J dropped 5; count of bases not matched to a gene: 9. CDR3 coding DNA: TGTGCCAGCTCACCATCGAGCGGGAGACCTGTAGATACGCAGTATTTT. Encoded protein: CASSPSSGRPVDTQYF.

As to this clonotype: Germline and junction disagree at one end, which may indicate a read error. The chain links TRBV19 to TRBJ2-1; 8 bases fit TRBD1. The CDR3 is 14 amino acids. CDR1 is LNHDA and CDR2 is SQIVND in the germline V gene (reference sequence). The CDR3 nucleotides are TGTGCTAGTAGTGCGGGACAGGCCTTTGATGAGCAGTTCTTC. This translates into CASSAGQAFDEQFF.

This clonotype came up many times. CDR3 amino acids: CASSDGGRLFQYF. CDR3 in DNA: TGTGCCAGCAGTGATGGGGGGCGACTCTTCCAGTACTTC. The V and J genes are TRBV2 and TRBJ2-5, with D tentatively TRBD1 or TRBD2 (6 bases each). Looked up from germline, CDR1 is SNHLY and CDR2 is FYNNEI. V was trimmed by 3 bases and J by 10 bases, leaving 15 bases between them. This CDR3 comprises 13 residues.

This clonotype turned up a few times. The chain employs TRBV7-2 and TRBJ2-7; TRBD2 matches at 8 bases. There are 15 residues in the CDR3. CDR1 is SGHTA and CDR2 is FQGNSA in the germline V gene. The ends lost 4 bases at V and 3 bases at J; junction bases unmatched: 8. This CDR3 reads CASSSQGAGVYEQYF. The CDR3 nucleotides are TGTGCCAGCAGCTCCCAGGGAGCGGGAGTCTACGAGCAGTACTTC.

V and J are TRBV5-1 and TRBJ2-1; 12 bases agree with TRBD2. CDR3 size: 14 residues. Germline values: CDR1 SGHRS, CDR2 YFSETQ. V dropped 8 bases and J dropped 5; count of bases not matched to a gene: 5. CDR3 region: CASRGLAGDNEQFF. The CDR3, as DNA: TGCGCCAGTCGGGGACTAGCGGGTGACAATGAGCAGTTCTTC.

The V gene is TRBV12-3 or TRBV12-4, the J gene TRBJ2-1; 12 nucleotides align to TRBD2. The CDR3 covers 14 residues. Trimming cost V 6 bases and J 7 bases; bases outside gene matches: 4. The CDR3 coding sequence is TGTGCCAGCAGACGTGGACTAGCGGGGAATGAGCAGTTCTTC. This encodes CASRRGLAGNEQFF.

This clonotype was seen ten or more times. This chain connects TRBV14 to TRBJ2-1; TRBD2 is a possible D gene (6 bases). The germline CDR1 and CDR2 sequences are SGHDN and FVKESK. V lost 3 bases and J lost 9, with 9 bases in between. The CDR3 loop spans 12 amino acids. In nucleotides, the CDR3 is TGTGCCAGCAGCCATAGCGGAACTGAGCAGTTCTTC. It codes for CASSHSGTEQFF.

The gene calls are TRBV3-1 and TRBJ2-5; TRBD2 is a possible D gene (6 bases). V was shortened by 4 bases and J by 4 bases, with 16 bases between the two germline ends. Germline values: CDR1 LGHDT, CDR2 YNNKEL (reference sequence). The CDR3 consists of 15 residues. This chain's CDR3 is CASSPLGRERETQYF. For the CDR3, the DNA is TGTGCCAGCAGCCCGTTAGGGCGGGAACGAGAGACCCAGTACTTC.

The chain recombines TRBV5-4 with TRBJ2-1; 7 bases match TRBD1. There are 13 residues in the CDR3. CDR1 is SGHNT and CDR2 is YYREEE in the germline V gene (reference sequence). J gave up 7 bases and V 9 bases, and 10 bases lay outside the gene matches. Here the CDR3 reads CANKDRDRNEQFF. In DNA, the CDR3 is TGTGCCAACAAAGACAGGGATCGTAATGAGCAGTTCTTC.

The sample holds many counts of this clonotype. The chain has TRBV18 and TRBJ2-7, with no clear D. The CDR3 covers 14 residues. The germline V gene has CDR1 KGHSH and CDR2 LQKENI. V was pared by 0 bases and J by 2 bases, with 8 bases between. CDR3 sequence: CASSPPSGPYEQYF. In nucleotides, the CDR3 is TGTGCCAGCTCACCACCGTCCGGTCCCTACGAGCAGTACTTC.

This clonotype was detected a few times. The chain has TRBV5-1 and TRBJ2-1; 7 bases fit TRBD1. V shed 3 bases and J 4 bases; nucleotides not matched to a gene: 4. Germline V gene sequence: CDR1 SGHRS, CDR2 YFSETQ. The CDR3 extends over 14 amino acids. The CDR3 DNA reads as TGCGCCAGCAGCTACGGGACAGCATACAATGAGCAGTTCTTC. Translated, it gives CASSYGTAYNEQFF.

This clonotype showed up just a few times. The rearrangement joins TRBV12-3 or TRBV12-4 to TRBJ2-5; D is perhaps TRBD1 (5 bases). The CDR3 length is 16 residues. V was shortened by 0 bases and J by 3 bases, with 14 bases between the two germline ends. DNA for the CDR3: TGTGCCAGCAGTTTAGCGGACAAGGGATCCAAAGAGACCCAGTACTTC. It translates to CASSLADKGSKETQYF.

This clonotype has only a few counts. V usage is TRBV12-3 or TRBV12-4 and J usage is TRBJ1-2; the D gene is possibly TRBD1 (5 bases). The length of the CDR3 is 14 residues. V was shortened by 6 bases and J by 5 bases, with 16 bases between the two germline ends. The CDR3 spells CASSFGPGAYGYTF. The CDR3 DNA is TGTGCCAGCAGCTTCGGACCCGGGGCGTATGGCTACACCTTC.

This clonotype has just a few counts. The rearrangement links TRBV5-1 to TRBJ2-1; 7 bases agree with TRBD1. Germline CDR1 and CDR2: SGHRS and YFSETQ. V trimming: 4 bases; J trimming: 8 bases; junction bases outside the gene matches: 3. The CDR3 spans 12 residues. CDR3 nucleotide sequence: TGCGCCAGCAGCACGGGACAGTATGAGCAGTTCTTC. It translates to CASSTGQYEQFF.

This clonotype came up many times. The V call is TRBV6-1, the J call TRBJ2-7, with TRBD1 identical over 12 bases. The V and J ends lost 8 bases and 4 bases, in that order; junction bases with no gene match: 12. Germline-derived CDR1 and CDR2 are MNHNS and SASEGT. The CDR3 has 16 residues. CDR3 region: CASPEEGTGGRYEQYF. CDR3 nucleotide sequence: TGTGCCAGCCCTGAGGAGGGGACAGGGGGCCGATACGAGCAGTACTTC.

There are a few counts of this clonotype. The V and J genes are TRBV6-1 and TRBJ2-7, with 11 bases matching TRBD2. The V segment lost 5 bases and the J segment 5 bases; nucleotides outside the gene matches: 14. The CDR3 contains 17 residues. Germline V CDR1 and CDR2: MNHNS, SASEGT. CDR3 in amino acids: CASSQPPTGTSGHEQYF. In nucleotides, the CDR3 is TGTGCCAGCAGTCAACCCCCTACCGGGACTAGCGGCCACGAGCAGTACTTC.

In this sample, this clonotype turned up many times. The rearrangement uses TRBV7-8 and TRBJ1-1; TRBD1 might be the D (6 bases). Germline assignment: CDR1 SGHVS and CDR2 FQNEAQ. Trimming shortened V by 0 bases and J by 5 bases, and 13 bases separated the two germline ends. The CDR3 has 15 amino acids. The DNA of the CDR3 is TGTGCCAGCAGCTTAGCGTGGGGGCCAGGAACTGAAGCTTTCTTT. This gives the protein CASSLAWGPGTEAFF.